These 8 T cell receptor beta chains were sequenced from one sample in a study of cytomegalovirus exposure and HLA in healthy donors. PCR used 60 Vbeta primers and 13 Jbeta primers. Assay used: immunoSEQ multiplex PCR; TCRdb lists only in-frame clones, some missing. The sample yields some 71,000 clones, of which the top ten take up over 1.5%. The sample was PBMCs. These receptors originate from a woman in her 30s in good health and CMV-seronegative.

The V call is TRBV29-1, the J call TRBJ1-1; D may be TRBD1 (6 bases). Germline values: CDR1 SQVTM, CDR2 ANQGSEA. This CDR3 region has 11 residues. The CDR3 DNA is TGCAGTTTCCAGGGGCCTTCTGAAGCTTTCTTT. Translated, it gives CSFQGPSEAFF.

The chain couples TRBV27 to TRBJ2-1, with 13 bases lining up with TRBD2. The V gene end was trimmed by 8 bases and the J gene end by 9 bases; junction bases not matched to a gene: 10. Per germline, CDR1 MNHEY and CDR2 SMNVEV (reference sequence). The CDR3 has 15 residues. The CDR3 nucleotides read TGTGCCAGCTACCCAGGGACTAGCGGGATCGGTGAGCAGTTCTTC. Translation gives CASYPGTSGIGEQFF.

This chain uses TRBV19 with TRBJ1-5, with TRBD1 identical over 7 bases. Trimming removed 5 bases from V and 6 bases from J; junction bases left unmatched: 10. This CDR3 is built from 15 residues. Germline assignment: CDR1 LNHDA and CDR2 SQIVND (reference sequence). The CDR3 loop reads CASSPLTGVGQPQHF. Here the CDR3 DNA reads TGTGCCAGTAGTCCCCTCACAGGGGTTGGTCAGCCCCAGCATTTT.

The rearrangement links TRBV4-2 to TRBJ1-6; D gene uncertain. The CDR3 is 17 residues long. Germline V gives CDR1 LGHNA, CDR2 YNFKEQ. The ends were cut back, 0 bases at V and 9 bases at J, with 18 bases in the middle. CDR3 loop: CASSQDWVRVGGSPLHF. CDR3 DNA sequence: TGTGCCAGCAGCCAAGATTGGGTGAGGGTAGGTGGTTCACCCCTCCACTTT.

The chain links TRBV27 to TRBJ1-1, with 9 nucleotides matching TRBD1. The CDR3 has 14 residues. Trimming at V came to 5 bases and at J to 5 bases, leaving 6 bases not matched to a gene. The germline gives CDR1 MNHEY, CDR2 SMNVEV (reference sequence). The CDR3 reads CASSELTGGTEAFF. The CDR3 DNA sequence: TGTGCCAGCAGTGAACTGACAGGGGGGACTGAAGCTTTCTTT.

The V and J genes are TRBV7-2 and TRBJ2-2, with 12 bases lining up with TRBD1. CDR1 is SGHTA and CDR2 is FQGNSA in the germline V gene. There are 15 residues in the CDR3. Trimming cost V 5 bases and J 6 bases; bases outside gene matches: 4. The CDR3 here is CASSLGTGGSGELFF. As DNA, the CDR3 is TGTGCCAGCAGCCTTGGGACAGGGGGCTCCGGGGAGCTGTTTTTT. Full variable domain (missing parts from reference TRBV7-2 and TRBJ2-2): GAGVSQSPSNKVTEKGKDVELRCDPISGHTALYWYRQSLGQGLEFLIYFQGNSAPDKSGLPSDRFSAERTGGSVSTLTIQRTQQEDSAVYLCASSLGTGGSGELFFGEGSRLTVL.

The CDR3 region has the DNA TGTGCCAGCGGCAGGGACACCGGGGAGCTGTTTTTT. Protein product: CASGRDTGELFF. This chain joins TRBV6-5 and TRBJ2-2, with D perhaps TRBD1 (5 bases). V lost 8 bases and J lost 3, with 7 bases in between. Germline-derived CDR1 and CDR2 are MNHEY and SVGAGI. The CDR3 runs to 12 residues.

The V and J genes are TRBV6-5 and TRBJ1-2; TRBD1 matches 10 bases. Germline V lookup: CDR1 MNHEY, CDR2 SVGAGI. V was pared by 6 bases and J by 5 bases, with 3 bases of the junction left unmatched. The CDR3 sequence is 13 residues long. The chain's CDR3 is CASRGQGRYGYTF. The CDR3 nucleotides are TGTGCCAGCAGGGGACAGGGGAGGTATGGCTACACCTTC.